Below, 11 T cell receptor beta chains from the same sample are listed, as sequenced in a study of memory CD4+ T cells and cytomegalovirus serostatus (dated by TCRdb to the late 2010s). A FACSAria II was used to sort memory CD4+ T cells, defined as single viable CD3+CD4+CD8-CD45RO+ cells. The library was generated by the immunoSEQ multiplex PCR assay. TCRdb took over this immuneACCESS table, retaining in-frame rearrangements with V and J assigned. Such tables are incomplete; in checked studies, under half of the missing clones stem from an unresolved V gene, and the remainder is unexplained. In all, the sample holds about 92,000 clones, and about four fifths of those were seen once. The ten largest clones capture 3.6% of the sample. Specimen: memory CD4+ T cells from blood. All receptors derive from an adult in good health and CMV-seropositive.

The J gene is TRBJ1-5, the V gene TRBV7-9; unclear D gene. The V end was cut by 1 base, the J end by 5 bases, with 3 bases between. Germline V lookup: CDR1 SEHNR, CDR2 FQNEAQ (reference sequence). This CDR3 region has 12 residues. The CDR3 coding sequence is TGTGCCAGCAGCTTAGTGGATCAGCCCCAGCATTTT. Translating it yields CASSLVDQPQHF.

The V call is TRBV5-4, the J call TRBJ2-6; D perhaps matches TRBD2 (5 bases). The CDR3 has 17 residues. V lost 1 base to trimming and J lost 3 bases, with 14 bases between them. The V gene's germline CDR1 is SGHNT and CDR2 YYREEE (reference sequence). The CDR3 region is CASSLLSGGVGANVLTF. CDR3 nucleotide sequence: TGTGCCAGCAGCTTGTTGAGTGGAGGTGTTGGGGCCAACGTCCTGACTTTC.

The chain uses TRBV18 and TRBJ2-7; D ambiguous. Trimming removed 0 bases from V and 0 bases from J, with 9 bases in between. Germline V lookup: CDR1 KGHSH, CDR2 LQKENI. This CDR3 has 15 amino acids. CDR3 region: CASSPPTLSSYEQYF. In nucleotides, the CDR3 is TGTGCCAGCTCACCACCGACCCTTAGCTCCTACGAGCAGTACTTC.

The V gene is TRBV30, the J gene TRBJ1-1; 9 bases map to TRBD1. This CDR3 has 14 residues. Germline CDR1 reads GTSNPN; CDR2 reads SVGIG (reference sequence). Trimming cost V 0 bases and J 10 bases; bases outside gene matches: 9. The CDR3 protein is CAWSVTGQGIVAFF. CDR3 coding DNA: TGTGCCTGGAGTGTTACGGGACAGGGTATCGTAGCTTTCTTT.

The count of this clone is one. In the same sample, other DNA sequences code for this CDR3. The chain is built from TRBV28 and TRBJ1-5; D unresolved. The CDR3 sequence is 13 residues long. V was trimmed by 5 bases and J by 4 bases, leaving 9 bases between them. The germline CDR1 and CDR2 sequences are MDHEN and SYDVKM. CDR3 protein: CASSIEGNQPQHF. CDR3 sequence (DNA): TGTGCCAGCAGTATAGAAGGGAATCAGCCCCAGCATTTT.

The CDR3 DNA sequence: TGTGCCAGCAGCCCGGGACTAGCGGGAGACGCAGATACGCAGTATTTT. Protein: CASSPGLAGDADTQYF. V usage is TRBV5-8 and J usage is TRBJ2-3; 14 bases agree with TRBD2. The length of the CDR3 is 16 residues. Germline V gene lookup returns CDR1 SGHTS and CDR2 YDEGEE. Germline trimming cut 4 bases from V and 4 bases from J; bases unmatched to any gene: 5. Combining the CDR3 with reference TRBV5-8 and TRBJ2-3 gives the whole variable domain EAGVTQSPTHLIKTRGQQATLRCSPISGHTSVYWYQQALGLGLQFLLWYDEGEERNRGNFPPRFSGRQFPNYSSELNVNALELEDSALYLCASSPGLAGDADTQYFGPGTRLTVL.

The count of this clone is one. DNA for the CDR3: TGTGCCAGCAGCCTTATGGCAGTCGGTACGGTGGCCGGGGAGCTGTTTTTT. Translation gives CASSLMAVGTVAGELFF. V gene TRBV11-1 combines with J gene TRBJ2-2; D is undetermined. Between the trimmed V and J ends, which lost 5 bases and 6 bases, there was a span of 22 bases. The CDR3 covers 17 residues. Per germline, CDR1 SGHAT and CDR2 FQDESV (reference sequence).

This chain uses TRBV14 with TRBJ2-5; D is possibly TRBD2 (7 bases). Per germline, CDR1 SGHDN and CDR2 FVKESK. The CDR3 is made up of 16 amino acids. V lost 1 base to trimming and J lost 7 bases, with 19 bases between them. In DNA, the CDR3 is TGTGCCAGCAGCCAAGTAGGGGGACTGAAGCGGGGGACCCAGTACTTC. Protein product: CASSQVGGLKRGTQYF.

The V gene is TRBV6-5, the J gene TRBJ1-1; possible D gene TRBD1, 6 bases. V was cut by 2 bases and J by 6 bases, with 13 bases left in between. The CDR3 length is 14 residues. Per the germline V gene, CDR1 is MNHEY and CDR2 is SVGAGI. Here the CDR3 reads CASSYVGGGAEAFF. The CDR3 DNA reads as TGTGCCAGCAGTTACGTCGGCGGGGGCGCTGAAGCTTTCTTT.

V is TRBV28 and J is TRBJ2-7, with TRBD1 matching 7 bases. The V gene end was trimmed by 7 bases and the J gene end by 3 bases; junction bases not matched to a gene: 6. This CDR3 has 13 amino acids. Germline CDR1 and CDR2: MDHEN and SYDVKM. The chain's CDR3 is CASTMDRRYEQYF. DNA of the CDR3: TGTGCCAGCACCATGGACAGGCGCTACGAGCAGTACTTC.

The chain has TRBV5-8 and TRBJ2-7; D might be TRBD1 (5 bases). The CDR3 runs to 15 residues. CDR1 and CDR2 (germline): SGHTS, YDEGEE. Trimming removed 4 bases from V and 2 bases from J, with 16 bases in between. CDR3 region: CASSIFLGAPYEQYF. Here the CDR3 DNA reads TGTGCCAGCAGCATCTTCCTAGGGGCCCCCTACGAGCAGTACTTC.